This is a list of T cell receptor beta chains from one sample in a study of blood T cell repertoires in COVID-19. Assay: immunoSEQ multiplex PCR; the TCRdb copy retains only in-frame clones and omits some. The data hold about 59,000 clones, with 91% observed a single time. The sequencing sample was made of peripheral blood. The receptors here all came from a human donor in a cohort sampled during active COVID-19. The CDR3 runs from the conserved cysteine through the conserved F or W. The D gene is left open where the match is weak. Not every row has a clone size; where given, it reads once, few, many or a size class.

V gene: TRBV5-1; D gene: -; clone size: -; J gene: TRBJ1-2; CDR3 protein: CASSGSRGRGYGYTF; CDR3 DNA: TGCGCCAGCAGCGGGTCCCGGGGTCGAGGCTATGGCTACACCTTC
V gene: TRBV2; D gene: -; clone size: -; J gene: TRBJ2-1; CDR3 protein: CASSYRQNEQFF; CDR3 DNA: TGTGCCAGCAGCTATAGACAAAATGAGCAGTTCTTC
V gene: TRBV7-2; D gene: TRBD2; clone size: -; J gene: TRBJ2-7; CDR3 protein: CASSLVASGRAHEQYF; CDR3 DNA: TGTGCCAGCAGCTTAGTCGCGAGCGGGAGGGCCCACGAGCAGTACTTC
V gene: TRBV27; D gene: TRBD2; clone size: -; J gene: TRBJ2-7; CDR3 protein: CASSSYLAGGTYEQYF; CDR3 DNA: TGTGCCAGCAGTTCATATCTAGCGGGAGGTACCTACGAGCAGTACTTC
V gene: TRBV14; D gene: -; clone size: -; J gene: TRBJ2-3; CDR3 protein: CASSRQAISTDTQYF; CDR3 DNA: TGTGCCAGCAGTCGACAGGCGATCTCCACAGATACGCAGTATTTT
V gene: TRBV19; D gene: TRBD2; clone size: -; J gene: TRBJ2-7; CDR3 protein: CASSPVVAGTYEQYF; CDR3 DNA: TGTGCCAGTAGTCCCGTTGTAGCGGGAACCTACGAGCAGTACTTC
V gene: TRBV25-1; D gene: -; clone size: once; J gene: TRBJ1-1; CDR3 protein: CASSDGPGQQAEAFF; CDR3 DNA: TGTGCCAGCAGTGATGGTCCCGGACAGCAGGCTGAAGCTTTCTTT
V gene: TRBV5-1; D gene: TRBD1; clone size: -; J gene: TRBJ1-4; CDR3 protein: CASSSIGTDPNEKLFF; CDR3 DNA: TGCGCCAGCAGCTCTATAGGGACAGATCCAAATGAAAAACTGTTTTTT
V gene: TRBV3-1/TRBV3-2; D gene: -; clone size: -; J gene: TRBJ1-2; CDR3 protein: CASSQIRGGYGYTF; CDR3 DNA: TGTGCCAGCAGCCAAATTCGGGGTGGATATGGCTACACCTTC
V gene: TRBV5-1; D gene: TRBD2; clone size: -; J gene: TRBJ2-3; CDR3 protein: CASSPGVAGSTDTQYF; CDR3 DNA: TGCGCCAGCAGCCCCGGGGTAGCGGGTAGCACAGATACGCAGTATTTT
V gene: TRBV6-1; D gene: TRBD1; clone size: -; J gene: TRBJ1-4; CDR3 protein: CASSEVGTGSVRGKLFF; CDR3 DNA: TGTGCCAGCAGTGAAGTGGGGACAGGCAGTGTAAGGGGAAAACTGTTTTTT
V gene: TRBV7-9; D gene: TRBD2; clone size: -; J gene: TRBJ2-3; CDR3 protein: CASSVSSGAGFETQYF; CDR3 DNA: TGTGCCAGCAGCGTTTCTAGCGGGGCGGGGTTCGAAACGCAGTATTTT
V gene: TRBV7-9; D gene: TRBD1; clone size: -; J gene: TRBJ2-7; CDR3 protein: CASSLAGQVYEQYF; CDR3 DNA: TGTGCCAGCAGCTTAGCGGGACAGGTCTACGAGCAGTACTTC
V gene: TRBV11-2; D gene: TRBD2; clone size: -; J gene: TRBJ2-3; CDR3 protein: CASSLFAGGNTDTQYF; CDR3 DNA: TGTGCCAGCAGCTTATTTGCGGGGGGGAACACAGATACGCAGTATTTT
V gene: TRBV6-1; D gene: -; clone size: -; J gene: TRBJ2-7; CDR3 protein: CASSERGDTARHEQYF; CDR3 DNA: TGTGCCAGCAGTGAAAGAGGGGACACCGCTAGGCACGAGCAGTACTTC
V gene: TRBV10-3; D gene: -; clone size: -; J gene: TRBJ1-2; CDR3 protein: CAISDRRANYGYTF; CDR3 DNA: TGTGCCATCAGTGACCGAAGAGCTAACTATGGCTACACCTTC
V gene: TRBV28; D gene: -; clone size: -; J gene: TRBJ1-4; CDR3 protein: CASSFSGKLFF; CDR3 DNA: TGTGCCAGCAGTTTTTCCGGAAAACTGTTTTTT
V gene: TRBV10-1; D gene: TRBD2; clone size: -; J gene: TRBJ2-1; CDR3 protein: CASSEIGTRHNEQFF; CDR3 DNA: TGCGCCAGCAGTGAAATCGGGACTAGGCACAATGAGCAGTTCTTC
V gene: TRBV10-2; D gene: -; clone size: -; J gene: TRBJ2-5; CDR3 protein: CASAKPQNSFETQYF; CDR3 DNA: TGCGCCAGCGCCAAGCCCCAAAATTCTTTCGAGACCCAGTACTTC
V gene: TRBV19; D gene: -; clone size: -; J gene: TRBJ2-4; CDR3 protein: CASTARLRAGRAKNIQYF; CDR3 DNA: TGTGCCAGTACCGCCCGCTTGAGGGCGGGGAGAGCCAAAAACATTCAGTACTTC
V gene: TRBV10-1; D gene: -; clone size: -; J gene: TRBJ2-3; CDR3 protein: CASSRDQRSDTQYF; CDR3 DNA: TGCGCCAGCAGTCGAGACCAGCGCTCAGATACGCAGTATTTT
V gene: TRBV28; D gene: TRBD1; clone size: -; J gene: TRBJ2-7; CDR3 protein: CASSIMSGQGHEQYF; CDR3 DNA: TGTGCCAGCAGTATCATGTCTGGACAGGGCCACGAGCAGTACTTC
V gene: TRBV28; D gene: TRBD1; clone size: -; J gene: TRBJ1-4; CDR3 protein: CASNGQGVNEKLFF; CDR3 DNA: TGTGCCAGTAACGGACAGGGGGTAAATGAAAAACTGTTTTTT
V gene: TRBV19; D gene: -; clone size: -; J gene: TRBJ1-4; CDR3 protein: CASSITGNNEKLFF; CDR3 DNA: TGTGCCAGTAGTATTACAGGGAATAATGAAAAACTGTTTTTT
V gene: TRBV18; D gene: -; clone size: -; J gene: TRBJ2-7; CDR3 protein: CASSPGPTYEQYF; CDR3 DNA: TGTGCCAGCTCACCAGGGCCCACCTACGAGCAGTACTTC
V gene: TRBV29-1; D gene: -; clone size: few; J gene: TRBJ2-7; CDR3 protein: CSVGAGTSYAYEQYF; CDR3 DNA: TGCAGCGTTGGGGCCGGGACAAGTTATGCCTACGAGCAGTACTTC